A single sample is the source of the 25 T cell receptor beta chains below, sequenced in a study of cytomegalovirus exposure and HLA in healthy donors. Measured with immunoSEQ multiplex PCR; TCRdb has only the in-frame clones, and not every one. The sample yields some 170,000 clones, roughly 90% seen once. The material sequenced was PBMCs. These receptors were collected from a woman aged 25 to 39 in good health and CMV-seronegative.

V and J are TRBV2 and TRBJ2-5; 9 bases map to TRBD1. The CDR3 is 14 residues long. Germline trimming cut 7 bases from V and 7 bases from J; bases unmatched to any gene: 10. Germline values: CDR1 SNHLY, CDR2 FYNNEI. The CDR3 coding sequence is TGTGCCAGCATTGGTAGGGACAGGGAGTCGACCCAGTACTTC. This encodes CASIGRDRESTQYF.

V usage is TRBV19 and J usage is TRBJ1-2; no reliable D call. CDR1 and CDR2 (germline): LNHDA, SQIVND (reference sequence). V lost 2 bases to trimming and J lost 4 bases, with 8 bases between them. The CDR3 runs 13 residues. The CDR3 here is CASSIPNSYGYTF. CDR3 nucleotide sequence: TGTGCCAGTAGTATACCAAACTCCTATGGCTACACCTTC.

This rearrangement joins TRBV5-6 to TRBJ2-1; D remains unclear. The CDR3 runs to 14 residues. V dropped 4 bases and J dropped 9 bases, with 17 bases sitting between them. Germline CDR1 is SGHDT and CDR2 is YYEEEE. CDR3 sequence: CASSPRTGPSEQFF. The CDR3 DNA follows: TGTGCCAGCAGCCCCAGGACCGGTCCTAGTGAGCAGTTCTTC.

V usage is TRBV7-2 and J usage is TRBJ2-3; 7 nucleotides line up with TRBD2. The J segment lost 1 base and the V segment lost 6 bases, leaving 7 bases of the junction unmatched. The CDR3 has 15 amino acids. Germline-derived CDR1 and CDR2 are SGHTA and FQGNSA. The CDR3 sequence: CASRAWAGGTDTQYF. The DNA for the CDR3 is TGTGCCAGCAGGGCCTGGGCGGGGGGCACAGATACGCAGTATTTT. Based on the CDR3 plus reference TRBV7-2 and TRBJ2-3, the full variable domain is GAGVSQSPSNKVTEKGKDVELRCDPISGHTALYWYRQSLGQGLEFLIYFQGNSAPDKSGLPSDRFSAERTGGSVSTLTIQRTQQEDSAVYLCASRAWAGGTDTQYFGPGTRLTVL.

The chain combines TRBV20-1 with TRBJ2-7, with D possibly TRBD1 on 5 matching bases. Trimming shortened V by 3 bases and J by 6 bases, and 9 bases separated the two germline ends. The CDR3 is 11 residues long. Germline V gives CDR1 DFQATT, CDR2 SNEGSKA (reference sequence). The CDR3 coding sequence is TGCAGTGCTAGTGACAGCCGCGAGCAGTACTTC. Encoded protein: CSASDSREQYF.

The chain employs TRBV9 and TRBJ2-1; 7 bases are a match to TRBD2. Germline CDR1 reads SGDLS; CDR2 reads YYNGEE. Unmatched junction bases numbered 4, after V lost 4 bases and J lost 0 bases. CDR3 length: 15 residues. Here the CDR3 DNA reads TGTGCCAGCAGCCCCTGGACTAGCTCCTACAATGAGCAGTTCTTC. This translates into CASSPWTSSYNEQFF.

In this sample, this clone turned up once. The CDR3 sequence: CAIRGIGGDTGELFF. In DNA form, the CDR3 reads TGTGCCATCAGGGGGATAGGGGGTGACACCGGGGAGCTGTTTTTT. V gene TRBV10-3 combines with J gene TRBJ2-2, with a tentative D call TRBD1 (6 bases). The CDR3 totals 15 residues. The germline CDR1 and CDR2 sequences are ENHRY and SYGVKD. V gave up 6 bases and J gave up 3 bases, with 14 bases separating them.

In this sample, this clone turned up once. CDR3 coding DNA: TGTGCCAGCAGCTCAAGAGGCAGGGGAGGAGGAAATTCACCCCTCCACTTT. Translation gives CASSSRGRGGGNSPLHF. The chain is built from TRBV5-4 and TRBJ1-6; tentatively, D is TRBD1 (6 bases). Looked up from germline, CDR1 is SGHNT and CDR2 is YYREEE (reference sequence). The CDR3 spans 17 residues. The germline V and J ends were trimmed by 3 bases and 7 bases, with 20 bases remaining between them. Looking up the rest from reference TRBV5-4 and TRBJ1-6 gives the full variable domain: ETGVTQSPTHLIKTRGQQVTLRCSSQSGHNTVSWYQQALGQGPQFIFQYYREEENGRGNFPPRFSGLQFPNYSSELNVNALELDDSALYLCASSSRGRGGGNSPLHFGNGTRLTVT.

The V and J genes are TRBV6-1 and TRBJ1-5; D might be TRBD1 (5 bases). The CDR3 extends over 14 amino acids. Germline V gives CDR1 MNHNS, CDR2 SASEGT. Trimming took off 1 base at V and 6 bases at J, with 10 bases between the two ends. The CDR3 DNA is TGTGCCAGCAGTGAAGTGACCGACAGTCAGCCCCAGCATTTT. Its translation is CASSEVTDSQPQHF.

This clone was detected only once. The chain is built from TRBV29-1 and TRBJ2-3, with unresolved D. The CDR3 sequence is 12 residues long. V was pared by 3 bases and J by 0 bases, with 4 bases between. The germline V gene has CDR1 SQVTM and CDR2 ANQGSEA. CDR3 in DNA: TGCAGCGTTGATACTAGCACAGATACGCAGTATTTT. Translated, it gives CSVDTSTDTQYF.

This chain joins TRBV7-2 and TRBJ2-7, with TRBD2 matching over 10 bases. Germline CDR1 SGHTA, CDR2 FQGNSA. V shed 0 bases and J 1 base; nucleotides not matched to a gene: 6. The CDR3 covers 17 residues. Here the CDR3 DNA reads TGTGCCAGCAGCTTAGCACCTCTAGCGGGGGTGTCCTACGAGCAGTACTTC. Protein sequence: CASSLAPLAGVSYEQYF.

The CDR3: CASSLRLGGTYEQYF. The DNA of the CDR3 is TGTGCCAGCAGTTTACGCCTGGGGGGAACCTACGAGCAGTACTTC. V gene TRBV27 combines with J gene TRBJ2-7, with D possibly matching TRBD2 (6 bases). Germline values: CDR1 MNHEY, CDR2 SMNVEV (reference sequence). Trimming cost V 2 bases and J 2 bases, with 13 bases left between them. The CDR3 is 15 amino acids.

The V gene is TRBV2, the J gene TRBJ2-4, with D possibly being TRBD1 (6 bases). The CDR3 is made up of 15 amino acids. The V and J ends lost 4 bases and 0 bases respectively, with 10 bases between them. From germline, CDR1 is SNHLY and CDR2 FYNNEI. The CDR3 here is CASSGDTLAKNIQYF. The CDR3, as DNA: TGTGCCAGCAGTGGGGACACTCTAGCCAAAAACATTCAGTACTTC.

This sequence joins TRBV29-1 and TRBJ2-3; unclear D gene. Germline V gene lookup returns CDR1 SQVTM and CDR2 ANQGSEA. The V and J ends lost 4 bases and 4 bases respectively, with 9 bases between them. The CDR3 is 12 amino acids. The CDR3 DNA reads TGCAGCGTTGGTATATCGGCAGATACGCAGTATTTT. As protein: CSVGISADTQYF.

The chain carries TRBV28 and TRBJ1-1; 9 positions match TRBD1. Per germline, CDR1 MDHEN and CDR2 SYDVKM. J lost 5 bases, V lost 6 bases, and 10 bases had no gene match. The CDR3 runs to 15 residues. The CDR3 nucleotides are TGTGCCAGCAGCACTTCTCGGACAGGGGTTACTGAAGCTTTCTTT. Amino acid sequence: CASSTSRTGVTEAFF.

The rearrangement uses TRBV5-1 and TRBJ2-7; D is unclear. This CDR3 has 12 residues. The V gene's germline CDR1 is SGHRS and CDR2 YFSETQ. Trimming took off 0 bases at V and 2 bases at J, with 3 bases between the two ends. In DNA, the CDR3 is TGCGCCAGCAGCTTGGGTGCCTACGAGCAGTACTTC. Encoded protein: CASSLGAYEQYF.

V gene TRBV6-1 combines with J gene TRBJ1-3, with unresolved D. The germline CDR1 and CDR2 sequences are MNHNS and SASEGT. This CDR3 is built from 15 residues. The V end lost 1 base, the J end lost 1 base, and 8 bases lay between the germline ends. CDR3 coding DNA: TGTGCCAGCAGTGAAGTTTCAGTTTCTGGAAACACCATATATTTT. This sequence encodes CASSEVSVSGNTIYF.

The sample holds one count of this clone. The chain combines TRBV28 with TRBJ1-4; TRBD1 might be the D (6 bases). CDR1 and CDR2 from the germline V gene are MDHEN and SYDVKM. The CDR3 runs to 15 residues. V lost 6 bases to trimming and J lost 8 bases, with 19 bases between them. The CDR3 protein is CASSRPDKTGEKLFF. For the CDR3, the DNA is TGTGCCAGCAGCCGCCCGGACAAGACAGGAGAAAAACTGTTTTTT.

The sample holds one count of this clone. The chain joins TRBV20-1 to TRBJ2-1; D gene ambiguous. Germline V CDR1 and CDR2: DFQATT, SNEGSKA (reference sequence). The CDR3 length is 11 residues. V gave up 4 bases and J gave up 5 bases, with 6 bases separating them. CDR3 DNA: TGCAGTGCTATTAGAGACAATGAGCAGTTCTTC. Protein sequence: CSAIRDNEQFF.

The rearrangement joins TRBV7-3 to TRBJ1-1, with 8 bases lining up with TRBD1. There are 15 residues in the CDR3. CDR1 is SGHTA, CDR2 FQGTGA, per germline. V dropped 5 bases and J dropped 3; count of bases not matched to a gene: 8. The CDR3 bases are TGTGCCAGCAGCGCGAGTTCAGGGGGCCACACTGAAGCTTTCTTT. This gives the protein CASSASSGGHTEAFF.

The rearrangement uses TRBV2 and TRBJ1-4; D is undetermined. Germline values: CDR1 SNHLY, CDR2 FYNNEI. This CDR3 contains 14 residues. Trimming stripped 4 bases from V and 7 bases from J, with 13 bases between. The CDR3 DNA follows: TGTGCCAGCAGTGTCCCCGGGTTAGGTGAAAAACTGTTTTTT. It translates to CASSVPGLGEKLFF.

The rearrangement links TRBV2 to TRBJ1-5; 10 bases map to TRBD1. The CDR3 runs 16 residues. Looked up from germline, CDR1 is SNHLY and CDR2 is FYNNEI. J was trimmed by 1 base and V by 4 bases; bases with no gene match: 4. In DNA, the CDR3 is TGTGCCAGCAGTGGGAGACAGGGGGCGAGCAATCAGCCCCAGCATTTT. Protein: CASSGRQGASNQPQHF.

This rearrangement joins TRBV6-6 to TRBJ2-7; D possibly uses TRBD1 or TRBD2 (5 bases each). V was shortened by 5 bases and J by 0 bases, with 11 bases between the two germline ends. The CDR3 is 14 amino acids. Germline V gene sequence: CDR1 MNHNY, CDR2 SVGAGI (reference sequence). CDR3 nucleotide sequence: TGTGCCAGCAGTAGGGACGGTACCTCCTACGAGCAGTACTTC. This translates into CASSRDGTSYEQYF.

The chain uses TRBV28 and TRBJ1-5; perhaps TRBD1 as D (5 bases). The CDR3 has 16 residues. Germline V gene sequence: CDR1 MDHEN, CDR2 SYDVKM. The V end was cut by 7 bases, the J end by 0 bases, with 16 bases between. The CDR3 DNA sequence: TGTGCCAGCACCGTACAGGTCCCACATAGCAATCAGCCCCAGCATTTT. It is translated as CASTVQVPHSNQPQHF.

V gene TRBV28 combines with J gene TRBJ2-4; 7 positions match TRBD1. Germline V CDR1 and CDR2: MDHEN, SYDVKM. This CDR3 has 13 residues. The V and J ends lost 7 bases and 8 bases, in that order; junction bases with no gene match: 8. The CDR3 region has the DNA TGTGCCAGCACCGATACAGGGGTTGACATTCAGTACTTC. This codes for CASTDTGVDIQYF.